These 2 T cell receptor beta chains share one sample of origin, sequenced in a study of neurological immune-mediated disorders. TCRdb re-analysed the 5' RACE reads in MiXCR, keeping a single row per CDR3 protein. This table holds nearly 45,000 distinct CDR3 sequences, roughly 12% found once. Source material: PBMCs. Receptors were obtained from a female donor in good health.

At least ten counts were recorded for this clonotype. This chain links TRBV3-1 with TRBJ2-2; no firm D call. The CDR3 length is 14 residues. Germline CDR1 reads LGHDT; CDR2 reads YNNKEL (reference sequence). V shed 4 bases and J shed 0 bases, with 6 bases lying between them. The CDR3 spells CASSLYSNTGELFF. CDR3 DNA: TGTGCCAGCAGCCTGTACTCGAACACCGGGGAGCTGTTTTTT.

This clonotype was seen repeatedly, ten times or more. The chain joins TRBV28 to TRBJ1-2, with D tentatively TRBD1 (6 bases). The germline CDR1 and CDR2 sequences are MDHEN and SYDVKM. This CDR3 contains 14 residues. Trimming shortened V by 6 bases and J by 6 bases, and 17 bases separated the two germline ends. The CDR3 DNA reads TGTGCCAGCAGGTCCTCACCAGGGGTCCATGGCTACACCTTC. It is translated as CASRSSPGVHGYTF.